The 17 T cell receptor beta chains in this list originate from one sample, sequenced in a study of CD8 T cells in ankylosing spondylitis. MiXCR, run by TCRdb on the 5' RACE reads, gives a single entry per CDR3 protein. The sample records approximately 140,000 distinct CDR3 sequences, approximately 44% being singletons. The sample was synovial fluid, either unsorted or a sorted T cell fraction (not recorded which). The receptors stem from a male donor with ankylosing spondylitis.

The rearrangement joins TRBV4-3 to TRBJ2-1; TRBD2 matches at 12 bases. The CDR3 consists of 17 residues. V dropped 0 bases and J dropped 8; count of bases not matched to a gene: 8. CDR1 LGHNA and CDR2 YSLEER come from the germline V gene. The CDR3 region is CASSQDLAGGPIHEQFF. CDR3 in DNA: TGCGCCAGCAGCCAAGATCTAGCGGGAGGGCCTATCCATGAGCAGTTCTTC.

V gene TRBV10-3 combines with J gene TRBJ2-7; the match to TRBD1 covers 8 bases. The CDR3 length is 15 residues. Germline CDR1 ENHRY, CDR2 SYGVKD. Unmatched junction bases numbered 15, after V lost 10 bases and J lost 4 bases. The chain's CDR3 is CATRDLTGAWYEQYF. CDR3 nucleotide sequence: TGTGCCACCAGAGACCTGACAGGGGCGTGGTACGAGCAGTACTTC.

DNA of the CDR3: TGTGCCAGCAGTTTATCCCACAGACTAGAGGGCAATGAGCAGTTCTTC. Translation: CASSLSHRLEGNEQFF. The chain recombines TRBV28 with TRBJ2-1; a weak D match, TRBD2 (6 bases). Trimming left V 1 base short and J 6 bases short, with 16 bases between. The germline V gene has CDR1 MDHEN and CDR2 SYDVKM. This CDR3 is built from 16 residues. The whole variable domain, remainder taken from reference TRBV28 and TRBJ2-1, is DVKVTQSSRYLVKRTGEKVFLECVQDMDHENMFWYRQDPGLGLRLIYFSYDVKMKEKGDIPEGYSVSREKKERFSLILESASTNQTSMYLCASSLSHRLEGNEQFFGPGTRLTVL.

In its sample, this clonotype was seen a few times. CDR3 DNA sequence: TGTGCCCTCGGCGGACCGAGCTCCTACGAGCAGTACTTC. It codes for CALGGPSSYEQYF. This rearrangement joins TRBV10-3 to TRBJ2-7; D is unresolved. CDR3 length: 13 amino acids. Germline V gene data show CDR1 as ENHRY and CDR2 as SYGVKD. Between the trimmed V and J ends, which lost 11 bases and 0 bases, there was a span of 14 bases.

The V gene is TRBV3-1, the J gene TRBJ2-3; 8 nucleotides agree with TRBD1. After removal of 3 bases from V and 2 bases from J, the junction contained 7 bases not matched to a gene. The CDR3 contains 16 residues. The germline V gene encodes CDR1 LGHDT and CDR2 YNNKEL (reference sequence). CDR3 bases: TGTGCCAGCAGCCAGGGGGACAGGAGATACACAGATACGCAGTATTTT. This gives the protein CASSQGDRRYTDTQYF.

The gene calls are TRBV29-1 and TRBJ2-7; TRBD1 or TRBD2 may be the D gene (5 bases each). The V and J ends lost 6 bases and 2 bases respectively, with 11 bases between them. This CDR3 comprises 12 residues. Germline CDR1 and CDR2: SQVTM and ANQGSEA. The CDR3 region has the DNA TGCAGCGTCCGAGGGGCCCCCTACGAGCAGTACTTC. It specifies CSVRGAPYEQYF.

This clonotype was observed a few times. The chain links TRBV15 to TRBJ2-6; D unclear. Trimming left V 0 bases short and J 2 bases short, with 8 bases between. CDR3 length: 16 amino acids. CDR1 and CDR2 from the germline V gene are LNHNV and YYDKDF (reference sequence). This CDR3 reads CATSRDRETGANVLTF. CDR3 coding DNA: TGTGCCACCAGCAGAGATAGGGAAACTGGGGCCAACGTCCTGACTTTC.

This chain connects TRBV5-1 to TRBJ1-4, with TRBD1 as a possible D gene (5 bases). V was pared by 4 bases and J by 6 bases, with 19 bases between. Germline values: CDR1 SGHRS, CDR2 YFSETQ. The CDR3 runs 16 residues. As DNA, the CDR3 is TGCGCCAGCAGCCCCTGGCCCGGGCCAGGGTATGAAAAACTGTTTTTT. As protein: CASSPWPGPGYEKLFF.

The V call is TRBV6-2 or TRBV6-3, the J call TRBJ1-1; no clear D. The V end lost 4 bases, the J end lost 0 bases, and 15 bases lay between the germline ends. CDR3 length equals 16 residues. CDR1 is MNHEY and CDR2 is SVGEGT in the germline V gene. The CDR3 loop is CASSLWRSYMNTEAFF. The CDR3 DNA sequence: TGTGCCAGCAGTTTGTGGAGGAGTTACATGAACACTGAAGCTTTCTTT.

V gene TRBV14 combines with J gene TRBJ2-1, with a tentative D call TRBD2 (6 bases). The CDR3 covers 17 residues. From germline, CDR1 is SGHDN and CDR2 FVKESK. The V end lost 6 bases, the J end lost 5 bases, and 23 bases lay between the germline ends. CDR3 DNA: TGTGCCAGCAGTCCGAGACCGACTAGTTCATTCAACAATGAGCAGTTCTTC. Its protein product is CASSPRPTSSFNNEQFF.

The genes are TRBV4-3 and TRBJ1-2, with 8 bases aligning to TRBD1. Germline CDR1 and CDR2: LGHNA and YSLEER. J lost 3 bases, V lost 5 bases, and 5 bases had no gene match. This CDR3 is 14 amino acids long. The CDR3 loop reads CASSSWTGHYGYTF. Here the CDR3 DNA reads TGCGCCAGCAGCTCATGGACAGGGCACTATGGCTACACCTTC.

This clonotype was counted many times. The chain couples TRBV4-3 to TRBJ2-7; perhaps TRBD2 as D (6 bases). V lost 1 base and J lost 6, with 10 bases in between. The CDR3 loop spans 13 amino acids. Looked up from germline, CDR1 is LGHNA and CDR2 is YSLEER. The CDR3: CASSQGEAGEQYF. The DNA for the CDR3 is TGCGCCAGCAGCCAAGGGGAAGCGGGCGAGCAGTACTTC.

The CDR3 loop is CASSNSGVKILPRLCEQYF. CDR3 DNA sequence: TGCGCCAGCAGCAATAGCGGCGTGAAGATCCTTCCAAGGTTGTGCGAGCAGTACTTC. The chain combines TRBV4-1 with TRBJ2-7; a weak D match, TRBD2 (6 bases). V was shortened by 5 bases and J by 6 bases, with 32 bases between the two germline ends. Germline values: CDR1 MGHRA, CDR2 YSYEKL. CDR3 length: 19 residues.

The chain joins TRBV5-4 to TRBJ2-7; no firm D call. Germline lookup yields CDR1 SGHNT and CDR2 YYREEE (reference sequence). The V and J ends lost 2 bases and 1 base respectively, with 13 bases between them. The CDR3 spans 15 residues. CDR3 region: CASSFYGFPSYEQYF. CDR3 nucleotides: TGTGCCAGCAGCTTTTACGGTTTTCCTTCCTACGAGCAGTACTTC.

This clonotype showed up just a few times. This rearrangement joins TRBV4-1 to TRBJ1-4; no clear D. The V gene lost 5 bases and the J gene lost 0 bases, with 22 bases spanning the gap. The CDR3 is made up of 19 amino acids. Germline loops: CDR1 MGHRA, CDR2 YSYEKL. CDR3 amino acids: CASSKRRLLGDATNEKLFF. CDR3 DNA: TGCGCCAGCAGCAAGCGTCGCCTCCTGGGAGACGCAACTAATGAAAAACTGTTTTTT.

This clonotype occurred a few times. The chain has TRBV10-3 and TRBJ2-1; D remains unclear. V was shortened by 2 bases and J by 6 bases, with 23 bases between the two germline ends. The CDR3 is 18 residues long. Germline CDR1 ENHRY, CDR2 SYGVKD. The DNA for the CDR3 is TGTGCCATCAGTGAGGGTCCACCACCCCTACTTAAAGGCAATGAGCAGTTCTTC. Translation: CAISEGPPPLLKGNEQFF.

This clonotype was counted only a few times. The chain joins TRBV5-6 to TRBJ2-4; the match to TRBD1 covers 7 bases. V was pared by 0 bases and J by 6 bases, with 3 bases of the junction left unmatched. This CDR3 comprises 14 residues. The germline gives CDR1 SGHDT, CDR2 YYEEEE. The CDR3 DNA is TGTGCCAGCAGCTTGGAGGGACAGACAAACATTCAGTACTTC. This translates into CASSLEGQTNIQYF.